Listed below are T cell receptor beta chains from one sample, sequenced in a study of T cells after yellow fever vaccination. TCRdb analysed the 5' RACE reads with MiXCR anew, one entry per CDR3 protein. Of about 120,000 distinct CDR3 sequences in the sample, roughly 7.9% were seen once. Sequenced material: CD4+ T cells sorted from PBMCs, taken roughly 46 days after the first yellow fever vaccination. The receptors stem from a man aged 18 to 35 who received the YFV17D yellow fever vaccine. Both conserved end residues are part of each CDR3. Fields, in order: clone size, V gene, J gene, D gene, CDR3 protein, CDR3 DNA. D genes are given only for firm matches. Part of the rows lack a size; the others show once, few, many or a class for expanded clones.

many	TRBV4-1	TRBJ2-1	.	CASSLVQAGGRFF	TGCGCCAGCAGCCTCGTCCAAGCTGGGGGTCGGTTCTTC
.	TRBV2	TRBJ1-5	TRBD1	CASSDDRGINQPQHF	TGTGCCAGCAGTGATGACAGGGGGATCAATCAGCCCCAGCATTTT
.	TRBV5-4	TRBJ2-2	TRBD2	CASSLKLAGNTGELFF	TGTGCCAGCAGCTTGAAACTAGCGGGTAACACCGGGGAGCTGTTTTTT
many	TRBV12-3/TRBV12-4	TRBJ1-1	TRBD1	CASSSGTGGAFF	TGTGCCAGCAGCTCTGGTACAGGGGGAGCTTTCTTT
many	TRBV29-1	TRBJ2-3	.	CSAKPVGPDTQYF	TGCAGCGCGAAACCGGTAGGCCCAGATACGCAGTATTTT
many	TRBV12-3/TRBV12-4	TRBJ2-5	TRBD2	CASNPSGGSQETQYF	TGTGCCAGCAATCCGAGCGGGGGATCCCAAGAGACCCAGTACTTC
few	TRBV5-4	TRBJ1-1	.	CASSLQDRNTEAFF	TGTGCCAGCAGTCTCCAAGACAGGAACACTGAAGCTTTCTTT
.	TRBV6-2/TRBV6-3	TRBJ2-4	.	CASSPDPSAKNIQYF	TGTGCCAGCAGCCCTGACCCCTCAGCCAAAAACATTCAGTACTTC
.	TRBV4-3	TRBJ2-3	.	CASSRGGQGTDTQYF	TGCGCCAGCAGCCGGGGAGGACAGGGCACAGATACGCAGTATTTT
many	TRBV18	TRBJ2-1	TRBD2	CASSPFSAGGNEQFF	TGTGCCAGCTCACCATTCAGCGCCGGGGGGAATGAGCAGTTCTTC
.	TRBV27	TRBJ2-2	TRBD1	CASSGQGSGELFF	TGTGCCAGCAGCGGACAGGGCTCCGGGGAGCTGTTTTTT
.	TRBV5-4	TRBJ2-2	TRBD1	CASSFPTGEANTGELFF	TGTGCCAGCAGCTTCCCGACAGGGGAGGCGAACACCGGGGAGCTGTTTTTT
many	TRBV20-1	TRBJ2-5	.	CSARGEETQYF	TGCAGTGCTAGGGGTGAAGAGACCCAGTACTTC
many	TRBV20-1	TRBJ2-7	TRBD1	CSAVTGSSYEQYF	TGCAGTGCTGTGACAGGGAGCTCCTACGAGCAGTACTTC
many	TRBV12-3/TRBV12-4	TRBJ1-4	.	CASSSTGFLKLFF	TGTGCCAGCAGTTCGACAGGCTTTTTAAAACTGTTTTTT
many	TRBV19	TRBJ2-5	.	CASSARRGETQYF	TGTGCCAGTAGTGCCCGGAGAGGCGAGACCCAGTACTTC
few	TRBV6-2/TRBV6-3	TRBJ2-1	TRBD1	CASTDGTGEFSYNEQFF	TGTGCCAGCACCGACGGGACAGGAGAGTTTTCCTACAATGAGCAGTTCTTC
many	TRBV20-1	TRBJ1-1	.	CSARGGRNTEAFF	TGCAGTGCCCGGGGCGGGAGGAACACTGAAGCTTTCTTT
.	TRBV5-1	TRBJ2-5	.	CASSSLGATGETLYF	TGCGCCAGCAGTTCGCTAGGGGCGACGGGGGAGACCCTGTACTTC
many	TRBV5-1	TRBJ2-2	.	CASSMNTGELFF	TGCGCCAGCAGCATGAACACCGGGGAGCTGTTTTTT
many	TRBV12-3/TRBV12-4	TRBJ2-2	TRBD2	CASRGLANTGELFF	TGTGCCAGCAGGGGACTAGCGAACACCGGGGAGCTGTTTTTT
many	TRBV12-3/TRBV12-4	TRBJ2-3	TRBD1	CASSLDRVSTDTQYF	TGTGCCAGCAGTCTGGACAGGGTTAGCACAGATACGCAGTATTTT
many	TRBV29-1	TRBJ1-4	.	CSVAGAGSTEKLFF	TGCAGCGTTGCAGGAGCAGGGTCGACAGAAAAACTGTTTTTT
.	TRBV20-1	TRBJ2-6	TRBD1	CCASRTGTSGANVLTF	TGCTGTGCTAGTCGGACAGGGACCTCTGGGGCCAACGTCCTGACTTTC
many	TRBV7-9	TRBJ1-3	.	CASKRVYGNTIYF	TGTGCCAGCAAAAGGGTGTACGGAAACACCATATATTTT
many	TRBV11-2	TRBJ2-3	.	CASSLGRTDTQYF	TGTGCCAGCAGCTTAGGCCGTACAGATACGCAGTATTTT
many	TRBV6-5	TRBJ2-5	.	CASRVGEETQYF	TGTGCCAGCAGGGTGGGAGAAGAGACCCAGTACTTC
many	TRBV7-9	TRBJ1-1	TRBD1	CASSLGQGYTEAFF	TGTGCCAGCAGCTTAGGACAGGGGTACACTGAAGCTTTCTTT
many	TRBV3-1	TRBJ2-3	TRBD2	CASSQDFSGGSDTQYF	TGTGCCAGCAGCCAAGATTTTAGCGGGGGGTCAGATACGCAGTATTTT
many	TRBV29-1	TRBJ2-5	.	CSVERGAEETQYF	TGCAGCGTTGAACGAGGGGCGGAAGAGACCCAGTACTTC
many	TRBV12-3/TRBV12-4	TRBJ2-5	.	CASSLTGETQYF	TGTGCCAGCAGTTTGACCGGGGAGACCCAGTACTTC
many	TRBV7-9	TRBJ1-1	.	CASSLDPVGTEAFF	TGTGCCAGCAGCTTAGATCCCGTAGGGACTGAAGCTTTCTTT
many	TRBV7-2	TRBJ2-2	.	CASSFSPGNTGELFF	TGTGCCAGCAGCTTTTCCCCAGGGAACACCGGGGAGCTGTTTTTT
many	TRBV6-2/TRBV6-3	TRBJ2-5	TRBD2	CASSPWTSGPETQYF	TGTGCCAGCAGCCCTTGGACTAGCGGACCAGAGACCCAGTACTTC
many	TRBV5-1	TRBJ2-5	TRBD1	CASSPPSTGGETQYF	TGCGCCAGCAGCCCGCCTTCGACAGGGGGAGAGACCCAGTACTTC
few	TRBV7-3	TRBJ2-1	TRBD2	CASSSGLAGSYNEQFF	TGTGCCAGCAGCTCCGGGCTAGCGGGGTCCTACAATGAGCAGTTCTTC
many	TRBV7-2	TRBJ1-3	.	CASSFKGPGNTIYF	TGTGCCAGCAGCTTCAAGGGGCCTGGAAACACCATATATTTT
few	TRBV20-1	TRBJ1-6	TRBD1	CSARVGAGTANSPLHF	TGCAGTGCTAGAGTGGGGGCCGGGACAGCTAATTCACCCCTCCACTTT
many	TRBV10-3	TRBJ2-1	.	CATHGTPGNEQFF	TGTGCCACCCACGGGACCCCGGGGAATGAGCAGTTCTTC
.	TRBV23-1	TRBJ2-7	.	CASSRKGWAHEQYF	TGCGCCAGCAGTCGCAAGGGTTGGGCTCACGAGCAGTACTTC
many	TRBV20-1	TRBJ2-3	.	CSAGQAVGGADTQYF	TGCAGTGCTGGCCAAGCGGTAGGCGGGGCGGATACGCAGTATTTT
many	TRBV7-2	TRBJ2-2	TRBD2	CASTPAGTSRGGELFF	TGTGCCAGCACCCCAGCCGGGACTAGCCGGGGCGGGGAGCTGTTTTTT
many	TRBV5-4	TRBJ1-2	.	CASSRGAPSNYGYTF	TGTGCCAGCAGCCGGGGGGCCCCCTCTAACTATGGCTACACCTTC
many	TRBV18	TRBJ2-2	.	CASSPGWGPGELFF	TGTGCCAGCTCACCCGGCTGGGGCCCCGGGGAGCTGTTTTTT
few	TRBV4-3	TRBJ1-5	.	CASSQGTGNDQPQHF	TGCGCCAGCAGCCAAGGTACAGGGAACGATCAGCCCCAGCATTTT
many	TRBV20-1	TRBJ1-1	.	CSARDLLGGRGAFF	TGCAGTGCTAGAGATCTTTTGGGGGGCCGGGGAGCTTTCTTT
many	TRBV12-3/TRBV12-4	TRBJ1-5	TRBD1	CASSPAGTGDQPQHF	TGTGCCAGCAGTCCCGCCGGGACAGGAGATCAGCCCCAGCATTTT
many	TRBV12-5	TRBJ2-5	.	CASGSLRQETQYF	TGTGCTAGTGGTTCGCTCCGACAGGAGACCCAGTACTTC
many	TRBV20-1	TRBJ2-1	TRBD1	CSALAGGNEQFF	TGCAGTGCCCTCGCAGGGGGCAATGAGCAGTTCTTC
many	TRBV9	TRBJ2-3	TRBD2	CASSATSGTDTQYF	TGTGCCAGCAGCGCGACTAGCGGCACAGATACGCAGTATTTT
many	TRBV18	TRBJ1-4	.	CASSPMRGGGEKLFF	TGTGCCAGCTCTCCAATGAGAGGAGGGGGTGAAAAACTGTTTTTT
many	TRBV5-4	TRBJ2-3	TRBD2	CASSLELAGSTDTQYF	TGTGCCAGCAGCTTGGAACTAGCGGGGAGCACAGATACGCAGTATTTT
.	TRBV7-2	TRBJ2-3	.	CASSPTVVTDTQYF	TGTGCCAGCAGCCCGACAGTAGTAACAGATACGCAGTATTTT
many	TRBV6-4	TRBJ2-1	.	CASSEFRQPYNEQFF	TGTGCCAGCAGTGAGTTTAGACAGCCTTACAATGAGCAGTTCTTC
many	TRBV5-8	TRBJ2-5	.	CASSRHLGETQYF	TGTGCCAGCAGCCGACACCTGGGGGAGACCCAGTACTTC
many	TRBV29-1	TRBJ1-4	.	CSVGRDGHEKLFF	TGCAGCGTTGGACGGGACGGCCATGAAAAACTGTTTTTT
many	TRBV20-1	TRBJ2-2	.	CSARGTGSWPGELFF	TGCAGTGCTAGGGGAACGGGGTCATGGCCCGGGGAGCTGTTTTTT
many	TRBV20-1	TRBJ1-2	.	CSAPGVYGYTF	TGCAGTGCTCCGGGGGTCTATGGCTACACCTTC
many	TRBV4-3	TRBJ2-3	.	CASGYRGLSTDTQYF	TGCGCCAGTGGTTACAGGGGACTGAGCACAGATACGCAGTATTTT
.	TRBV7-2	TRBJ2-5	.	CASSLAPSRPGSQYF	TGTGCCAGCAGCTTAGCGCCCAGCCGGCCGGGGTCCCAGTACTTC